This T cell receptor (beta chain) was identified in a study of somatic mutations in cytotoxic T cells in rheumatoid arthritis. About the research overall: Patients gave 30 ml EDTA peripheral blood immediately after diagnosis, prior to starting treatment. Sorting by flow gave nearly 100% purity for some V beta antibody-stained T-cell populations, including V beta1+ cells sequenced for TCRB. Study-wide points: CD8+ T-cell clonality showed no significant difference between rheumatoid arthritis patients and age-matched healthy controls. Among patients with rheumatoid arthritis, but not healthy controls, CD8+ clonality increased with age.

Data came from immunoSEQ multiplex PCR; TCRdb stores just in-frame clones and leaves some out. Of 15,000 or so clones listed, roughly four fifths were seen once; the top ten hold about 15%. The CDR3 is made up of 15 amino acids. Germline values: CDR1 ENHRY, CDR2 SYGVKD. Trimming took off 2 bases at V and 0 bases at J, with 11 bases between the two ends. Of note for this clone: Antigen: not known.

V gene TRBV10-3 combines with J gene TRBJ2-7; D remains ambiguous. Sequenced input: CD8+ T cells sorted from blood. The clonotype was recovered from a woman between 45 and 60 years old with rheumatoid arthritis. CDR3 region: CAISELGPNSYEQYF. The CDR3 nucleotides are TGTGCCATCAGTGAGCTAGGACCGAACTCCTACGAGCAGTACTTC.